The 22 T cell receptor beta chains given below trace back to one sample, sequenced in a study of blood T cell repertoires in COVID-19. The repertoire was sequenced with immunoSEQ multiplex PCR; TCRdb's copy has only in-frame clones and lacks some. The sample has 250,000 or so clones, around 88% seen once; the top ten hold under 8%. Sequencing used peripheral blood. The receptors come from a woman aged 25 to 39 with COVID-19, enrolled during active disease.

The chain couples TRBV4-3 to TRBJ2-3, with TRBD1 identical over 9 bases. The junction had 3 bases not matched to a gene; V was cut back by 1 base and J by 4 bases. This CDR3 spans 15 amino acids. Looked up from germline, CDR1 is LGHNA and CDR2 is YSLEER. CDR3 sequence (DNA): TGCGCCAGCAGCCAAGGCGACAGGGGGTCAGATACGCAGTATTTT. Protein product: CASSQGDRGSDTQYF.

V is TRBV6-5 and J is TRBJ1-1; 7 bases line up with TRBD1. This CDR3 is 13 amino acids long. The J segment lost 10 bases and the V segment lost 4 bases, leaving 9 bases of the junction unmatched. The germline V gene encodes CDR1 MNHEY and CDR2 SVGAGI. The CDR3 sequence is CASSFDRVRRAFF. Written as DNA, the CDR3 is TGTGCCAGCAGTTTCGACAGGGTGAGGCGAGCTTTCTTT.

The chain carries TRBV6-2 or TRBV6-3 and TRBJ1-6; TRBD1 matches at 7 bases. Germline V gene lookup returns CDR1 MNHEY and CDR2 SVGEGT. The trim removed 5 bases at V and 8 bases at J, leaving 6 bases unmatched. This CDR3 contains 14 residues. CDR3 DNA: TGTGCCAGCAGTGTGACAGGGTCAGATTCACCCCTCCACTTT. Protein sequence: CASSVTGSDSPLHF.

The chain couples TRBV19 to TRBJ2-1; TRBD2 matches 14 bases. V lost 10 bases, J lost 9 bases, and 5 bases stayed unmatched. This CDR3 comprises 13 residues. The V gene's germline CDR1 is LNHDA and CDR2 SQIVND (reference sequence). The CDR3 DNA is TGTGCCACCGGGACTAGCGGGAGAGGTGAGCAGTTCTTC. It is translated as CATGTSGRGEQFF.

The CDR3 coding sequence is TGTGCCTGGAGTGTAAGGCAGGACTACGAGCAGTACGTC. It yields the protein CAWSVRQDYEQYV. This chain joins TRBV30 and TRBJ2-7; D remains ambiguous. Germline V gives CDR1 GTSNPN, CDR2 SVGIG (reference sequence). This CDR3 is built from 13 residues. Deletions cut 0 bases from V and 3 bases from J, with 9 bases between.

The genes are TRBV10-3 and TRBJ1-4; D is uncertain. The CDR3 extends over 13 amino acids. Trimming shortened V by 6 bases and J by 3 bases, and 8 bases separated the two germline ends. Germline V gives CDR1 ENHRY, CDR2 SYGVKD. CDR3 in amino acids: CAIRGGPNEKLFF. The CDR3 DNA reads TGTGCCATCAGGGGAGGTCCTAATGAAAAACTGTTTTTT.

The CDR3 nucleotides are TGTGCCAGCAGAACAGGGGGCGAGGTTGAAAAACTGTTTTTT. Amino acid sequence: CASRTGGEVEKLFF. The chain joins TRBV28 to TRBJ1-4; 9 nucleotides line up with TRBD1. This CDR3 has 14 residues. Germline values: CDR1 MDHEN, CDR2 SYDVKM. The V gene end was trimmed by 6 bases and the J gene end by 7 bases; junction bases not matched to a gene: 6.

The chain recombines TRBV14 with TRBJ2-1, with D maybe TRBD2 (5 bases). Germline-derived CDR1 and CDR2 are SGHDN and FVKESK. CDR3 length: 13 amino acids. Trimming removed 6 bases at V and 5 bases at J, with 11 bases between. CDR3 bases: TGTGCCAGCAGTCTCGGGGTGAACAATGAGCAGTTCTTC. Amino acids: CASSLGVNNEQFF.

This chain links TRBV5-1 with TRBJ2-3; 16 bases fit TRBD2. The CDR3 contains 17 residues. CDR1 and CDR2 from the germline V gene are SGHRS and YFSETQ. V shed 0 bases and J 8 bases; nucleotides not matched to a gene: 6. The DNA of the CDR3 is TGCGCCAGCAGCTTGGCCGGGACTAGCGGGAGGGCCGTTACGCAGTATTTT. Protein sequence: CASSLAGTSGRAVTQYF. The variable domain in full, completed from reference TRBV5-1 and TRBJ2-3, reads KAGVTQTPRYLIKTRGQQVTLSCSPISGHRSVSWYQQTPGQGLQFLFEYFSETQRNKGNFPGRFSGRQFSNSRSEMNVSTLELGDSALYLCASSLAGTSGRAVTQYFGPGTRLTVL.

This chain uses TRBV18 with TRBJ1-2; 11 bases fit TRBD1. With V trimmed by 3 bases and J by 5 bases, 11 bases remained unmatched. The CDR3 covers 17 residues. CDR1 and CDR2 from the germline V gene are KGHSH and LQKENI. The CDR3 region has the DNA TGTGCCAGCTCACCGACGCGCAACCGGGACAGGGGGTATGGCTACACCTTC. It translates to CASSPTRNRDRGYGYTF.

The chain joins TRBV6-5 to TRBJ1-6; 10 nucleotides align to TRBD1. There are 16 residues in the CDR3. From germline, CDR1 is MNHEY and CDR2 SVGAGI. V lost 2 bases to trimming and J lost 8 bases; unmatched junction nucleotides: 6. The CDR3 reads CASSYDLTGGHSPLHF. CDR3 DNA: TGTGCCAGCAGTTACGACCTGACAGGGGGCCATTCACCCCTCCACTTT.

J is TRBJ2-1 and V is TRBV7-2, with TRBD2 as a possible D gene (5 bases). Looked up from germline, CDR1 is SGHTA and CDR2 is FQGNSA. The germline V and J ends were trimmed by 2 bases and 5 bases, with 16 bases remaining between them. The CDR3 is 16 amino acids. The DNA of the CDR3 is TGTGCCAGCAGCTTATACGGGGAGTCCCTGGACAATGAGCAGTTCTTC. Its protein is CASSLYGESLDNEQFF.

The genes are TRBV5-1 and TRBJ2-7, with D possibly being TRBD1 (5 bases). Germline CDR1 reads SGHRS; CDR2 reads YFSETQ. CDR3 length: 13 amino acids. Trimming shortened V by 1 base and J by 6 bases, and 11 bases separated the two germline ends. The CDR3 sequence: CASSLSLRAEQYF. The DNA of the CDR3 is TGCGCCAGCAGCTTGAGCCTCAGGGCCGAGCAGTACTTC.

The genes are TRBV10-1 and TRBJ2-5; 15 bases line up with TRBD2. Germline lookup yields CDR1 WNHNN and CDR2 SYGVQD (reference sequence). The ends lost 6 bases at V and 2 bases at J; junction bases unmatched: 7. The CDR3 length is 17 residues. CDR3 region: CASSRGLAGGIQETQYF. In nucleotides, the CDR3 is TGCGCCAGCAGCCGAGGACTAGCGGGAGGGATACAAGAGACCCAGTACTTC.

The J gene is TRBJ2-7, the V gene TRBV6-2 or TRBV6-3; D gene ambiguous. The CDR3 is 14 amino acids. The ends were cut back, 5 bases at V and 6 bases at J, with 17 bases in the middle. Germline values: CDR1 MNHEY, CDR2 SVGEGT. The CDR3 sequence is CASSPLPIAFEQYV. In DNA, the CDR3 is TGTGCCAGCAGTCCACTGCCCATTGCCTTCGAGCAGTACGTC.

DNA for the CDR3: TGTGCCAGCAGCCCCACCGGGGGGCCCCAGCATTTT. Protein sequence: CASSPTGGPQHF. This rearrangement joins TRBV6-5 to TRBJ1-5; perhaps TRBD1 as D (5 bases). The CDR3 extends over 12 amino acids. V gave up 6 bases and J gave up 9 bases, with 12 bases separating them. The germline CDR1 and CDR2 sequences are MNHEY and SVGAGI.

The chain employs TRBV28 and TRBJ2-1, with TRBD2 identical over 7 bases. The CDR3 length is 15 residues. V was pared by 5 bases and J by 4 bases, with 8 bases of the junction left unmatched. Germline values: CDR1 MDHEN, CDR2 SYDVKM. The CDR3 DNA reads TGTGCCAGCAGTCTCCAGCGGGGCCTGTACAATGAGCAGTTCTTC. This encodes CASSLQRGLYNEQFF.

This chain joins TRBV6-5 and TRBJ1-2; maybe TRBD1 (6 bases). CDR1 MNHEY and CDR2 SVGAGI come from the germline V gene. V was cut by 4 bases and J by 3 bases, with 12 bases left in between. This CDR3 spans 14 amino acids. The CDR3, as DNA: TGTGCCAGCAGTTCAGGACAGTTTTACTATGGCTACACCTTC. This gives the protein CASSSGQFYYGYTF.

The chain has TRBV7-2 and TRBJ2-1; TRBD1 aligns across 10 bases. The V and J ends lost 4 bases and 4 bases, in that order; junction bases with no gene match: 4. The CDR3 is 15 residues long. Germline values: CDR1 SGHTA, CDR2 FQGNSA. The CDR3 protein is CASSSDRGRYNEQFF. CDR3 in DNA: TGTGCCAGCAGCTCAGACAGGGGGCGTTACAATGAGCAGTTCTTC.

This sequence joins TRBV15 and TRBJ1-4; 8 nucleotides line up with TRBD1. The CDR3 has 19 amino acids. Germline V gene lookup returns CDR1 LNHNV and CDR2 YYDKDF (reference sequence). With V trimmed by 1 base and J by 7 bases, 17 bases remained unmatched. CDR3 amino acids: CATSRGDRGPASQREKLFF. In nucleotides, the CDR3 is TGTGCCACCAGCAGAGGTGACAGGGGACCCGCGAGCCAGCGTGAAAAACTGTTTTTT.

The chain recombines TRBV29-1 with TRBJ1-2; D gene ambiguous. Between the trimmed V and J ends, which lost 4 bases and 9 bases, there was a span of 15 bases. The CDR3 totals 12 residues. CDR1 SQVTM and CDR2 ANQGSEA come from the germline V gene. The CDR3 DNA sequence: TGCAGCGTTGTGATTACTTTCGGGAGCTACACCTTC. This encodes CSVVITFGSYTF.

The chain uses TRBV7-9 and TRBJ2-7; TRBD1 matches 11 bases. This CDR3 spans 13 amino acids. CDR1 is SEHNR, CDR2 FQNEAQ, per germline (reference sequence). V lost 10 bases to trimming and J lost 4 bases; unmatched junction nucleotides: 6. The CDR3 sequence: CATQGQGEYEQYF. The CDR3 DNA follows: TGTGCCACCCAGGGACAGGGGGAATACGAGCAGTACTTC. Together with reference TRBV7-9 and TRBJ2-7, the CDR3 gives the full variable domain: DTGVSQNPRHKITKRGQNVTFRCDPISEHNRLYWYRQTLGQGPEFLTYFQNEAQLEKSRLLSDRFSAERPKGSFSTLEIQRTEQGDSAMYLCATQGQGEYEQYFGPGTRLTVT.